These 10 T cell receptor beta chains were sequenced from one sample in a study of patients and donors after allogeneic stem cell transplantation (dated by TCRdb to the early 2020s). Libraries were constructed by RT-PCR. Data came from a NextSeq 550. TCRdb trimmed public reads at Q25 via fastp, called clones via MiXCR and kept in-frame beta chains. Here each entry gathers all rows of one CDR3 protein and keeps the most common genes and DNA. The sample table shows about a million distinct CDR3 sequences, and 15% to 20% are seen once. The ten biggest clones cover around 6% of the sample. The sample was blood, either unsorted or a sorted T cell fraction (not recorded which). These receptors were collected from a human donor who was either an allogeneic HSCT recipient or a stem cell or donor lymphocyte infusion donor (not recorded which). It is not recorded whose cells these are; they may come from a transplant donor.

There are a few counts of this clonotype. This sequence joins TRBV12-3 or TRBV12-4 and TRBJ1-2; D gene unclear. The CDR3 is made up of 16 amino acids. The V gene lost 0 bases and the J gene lost 1 base, with 12 bases spanning the gap. The CDR3 coding sequence is TGTGCCAGCAGTTTAGCGCCGGGCAGAGTTAACTATGGCTACACCTTC. Its protein is CASSLAPGRVNYGYTF.

This clonotype was counted a few times. The chain has TRBV20-1 and TRBJ1-4; D is ambiguous. The CDR3 sequence is 12 residues long. Germline assignment: CDR1 DFQATT and CDR2 SNEGSKA (reference sequence). V was cut by 0 bases and J by 8 bases, with 7 bases left in between. The CDR3 is CSARDLAEKLFF. In DNA, the CDR3 is TGCAGTGCTAGAGATCTGGCGGAAAAACTGTTTTTT.

With respect to this clonotype: One end of the junction fails to match germline, which may point to a read error. The chain joins TRBV6-5 to TRBJ1-2; D remains ambiguous. Germline lookup yields CDR1 MNHEY and CDR2 SVGAGI. This CDR3 contains 16 residues. The CDR3 sequence: CASSYSSGINNYDYTF. CDR3 DNA sequence: TGTGCCAGCAGTTACTCATCGGGGATAAATAACTATGACTACACCTTC.

This clonotype showed up just a few times. The chain links TRBV6-1 to TRBJ2-3; TRBD1 is a possible D gene (5 bases). CDR1 is MNHNS, CDR2 SASEGT, per germline. This CDR3 contains 14 residues. Trimming took off 6 bases at V and 6 bases at J, with 16 bases between the two ends. As DNA, the CDR3 is TGTGCCAGCAGGAGAGACAGTTTGGCGGATACGCAGTATTTT. This sequence encodes CASRRDSLADTQYF.

The rearrangement uses TRBV27 and TRBJ1-2; no definite D call. V lost 5 bases and J lost 5, with 12 bases in between. Germline V gives CDR1 MNHEY, CDR2 SMNVEV (reference sequence). The CDR3 length is 13 residues. The chain's CDR3 is CASSTQVSYGYTF. The CDR3 DNA is TGTGCCAGCAGTACCCAGGTTTCTTATGGCTACACCTTC.

This clonotype was counted a few times. The J gene is TRBJ1-6, the V gene TRBV10-3, with D maybe TRBD1 (5 bases). This CDR3 spans 14 amino acids. Trimming took 2 bases from V and 7 from J, leaving 9 bases between them. CDR1 and CDR2 (germline): ENHRY, SYGVKD. CDR3 sequence: CAISEGGLNSPLHF. CDR3 in DNA: TGTGCCATCAGTGAGGGGGGGTTGAATTCACCCCTCCACTTT.

The chain carries TRBV5-1 and TRBJ1-2; perhaps TRBD1 as D (6 bases). CDR3 length equals 13 residues. Germline CDR1 reads SGHRS; CDR2 reads YFSETQ. With 2 bases removed from V and 4 bases from J, the gap between germline ends came to 9 bases. Here the CDR3 DNA reads TGCGCCAGCAGCTTACCGGACAGCTATGGCTACACCTTC. Its translation: CASSLPDSYGYTF. Drawing the rest from reference TRBV5-1 and TRBJ1-2, the complete variable domain is KAGVTQTPRYLIKTRGQQVTLSCSPISGHRSVSWYQQTPGQGLQFLFEYFSETQRNKGNFPGRFSGRQFSNSRSEMNVSTLELGDSALYLCASSLPDSYGYTFGSGTRLTVV.

The sample holds a few counts of this clonotype. The chain recombines TRBV5-1 with TRBJ1-1; weak D call: TRBD1 (5 bases). CDR3 length: 16 amino acids. Germline assignment: CDR1 SGHRS and CDR2 YFSETQ. The V end lost 3 bases, the J end lost 1 base, and 16 bases lay between the germline ends. CDR3 in DNA: TGCGCCAGCAGCTATGGGACCGGACCGAGGAACACTGAAGCTTTCTTT. This codes for CASSYGTGPRNTEAFF.

This sequence joins TRBV7-2 and TRBJ2-3; 7 nucleotides align to TRBD2. In germline, CDR1 is SGHTA, CDR2 FQGNSA. The CDR3 covers 17 residues. V was pared by 5 bases and J by 6 bases, with 17 bases of the junction left unmatched. CDR3 sequence (DNA): TGTGCCAGCAGCCTAACAGGAGCGGGAAGTTTCGAGGATACGCAGTATTTT. The encoded protein is CASSLTGAGSFEDTQYF.

The chain is built from TRBV11-2 and TRBJ1-1; D remains unclear. Trimming removed 5 bases at V and 1 base at J, with 11 bases between. Germline CDR1 SGHAT, CDR2 FQNNGV. CDR3 length equals 14 residues. This CDR3 is CASSPFAPNTEAFF. The CDR3 nucleotides read TGTGCCAGCAGCCCTTTTGCCCCGAACACTGAAGCTTTCTTT.